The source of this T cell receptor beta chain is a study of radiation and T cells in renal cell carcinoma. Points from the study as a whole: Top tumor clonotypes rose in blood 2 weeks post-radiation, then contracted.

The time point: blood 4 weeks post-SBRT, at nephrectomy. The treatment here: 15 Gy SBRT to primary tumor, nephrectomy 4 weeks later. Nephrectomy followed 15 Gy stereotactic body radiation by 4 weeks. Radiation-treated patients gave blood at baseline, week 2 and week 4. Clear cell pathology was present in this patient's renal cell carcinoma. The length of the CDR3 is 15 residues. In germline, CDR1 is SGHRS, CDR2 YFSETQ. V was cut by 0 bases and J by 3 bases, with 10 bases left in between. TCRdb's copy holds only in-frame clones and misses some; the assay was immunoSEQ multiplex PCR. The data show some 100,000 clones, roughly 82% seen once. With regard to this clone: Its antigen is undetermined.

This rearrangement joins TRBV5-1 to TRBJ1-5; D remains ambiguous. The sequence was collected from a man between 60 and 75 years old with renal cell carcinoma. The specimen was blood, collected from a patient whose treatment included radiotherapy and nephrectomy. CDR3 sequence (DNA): TGCGCCAGCAGCTTGGGTTCTGCCGACAATCAGCCCCAGCATTTT. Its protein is CASSLGSADNQPQHF.